This TCR beta chain emerged from a study of blood T cell repertoires in COVID-19. Study details: Samples came from the United States, Italy and Spain, spanning acute and convalescent COVID-19.

With 7 bases removed from V and 5 bases from J, the gap between germline ends came to 12 bases. CDR3 length: 14 residues. The germline gives CDR1 MGHDK, CDR2 SYGVNS. Repertoires were generated with immunoSEQ multiplex PCR, while TCRdb's copy carries only in-frame clones and drops some. This table holds roughly 200,000 clones, approximately 83% found once. This clonotype was sampled from a human donor with active or convalescent COVID-19. The donor label of this sample is uncertain. This rearrangement joins TRBV25-1 to TRBJ1-6; D is unresolved. Sequencing was done on a sample of peripheral blood. CDR3 coding DNA: TGTGCCAGCAATCTAGGTTTCGATAATTCACCCCTCCACTTT. Translating it yields CASNLGFDNSPLHF.